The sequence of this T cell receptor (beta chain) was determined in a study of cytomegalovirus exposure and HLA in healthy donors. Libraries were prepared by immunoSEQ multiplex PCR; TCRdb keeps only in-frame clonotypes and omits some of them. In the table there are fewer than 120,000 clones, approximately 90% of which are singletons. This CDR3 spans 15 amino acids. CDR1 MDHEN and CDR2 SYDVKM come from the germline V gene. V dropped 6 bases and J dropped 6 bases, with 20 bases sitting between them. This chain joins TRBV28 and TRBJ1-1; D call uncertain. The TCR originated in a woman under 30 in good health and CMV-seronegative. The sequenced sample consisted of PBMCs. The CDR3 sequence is CASRTGLEGSPEAFF. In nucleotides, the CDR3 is TGTGCCAGCAGAACCGGGTTGGAAGGATCTCCTGAAGCTTTCTTT.